The 10 T cell receptor beta chains below come from one sample, sequenced in a study of control samples from healthy donors and cancer patients. Sequenced by immunoSEQ multiplex PCR; TCRdb stores in-frame clones only, minus some. The sample gives approximately 60,000 clones, under 95% of which show up once; roughly 0.9% is in the top ten. Source material: PBMCs. All receptors derive from a man in his thirties or forties with colorectal cancer.

The CDR3 region has the DNA TGTGCCTGGAGTGGGTCTGGCAATCAGCCCCAGCATTTT. Translation: CAWSGSGNQPQHF. The chain is built from TRBV30 and TRBJ1-5; D remains unclear. The germline V gene has CDR1 GTSNPN and CDR2 SVGIG (reference sequence). The V end lost 1 base, the J end lost 2 bases, and 6 bases lay between the germline ends. The CDR3 loop spans 13 amino acids.

The rearrangement uses TRBV6-2 or TRBV6-3 and TRBJ2-7; TRBD1 matches at 7 bases. Germline V lookup: CDR1 MNHEY, CDR2 SVGEGT. V was clipped by 2 bases and J by 0 bases; unmatched bases: 1. The CDR3 totals 14 residues. CDR3 region: CASSYGTASYEQYV. CDR3 DNA sequence: TGTGCCAGCAGTTACGGGACAGCCTCCTACGAGCAGTACGTC.

The sample holds one count of this clone. The chain recombines TRBV5-4 with TRBJ1-1, with a weak D call TRBD1 (5 bases). V lost 3 bases, J lost 1 base, and 10 bases lay in between. Germline CDR1 and CDR2: SGHNT and YYREEE (reference sequence). The CDR3 is made up of 14 amino acids. The CDR3 sequence: CASSWGLRNTEAFF. CDR3 in DNA: TGTGCCAGCAGCTGGGGACTGAGGAACACTGAAGCTTTCTTT.

The chain carries TRBV12-3 or TRBV12-4 and TRBJ2-1; no clear D. This CDR3 has 11 amino acids. The V end lost 2 bases, the J end lost 8 bases, and 4 bases lay between the germline ends. CDR3: CASSLLDEQFF. The CDR3 nucleotides are TGTGCCAGCAGTTTACTGGATGAGCAGTTCTTC.

V and J are TRBV18 and TRBJ1-1; D unresolved. CDR3 length: 14 amino acids. Per germline, CDR1 KGHSH and CDR2 LQKENI. V lost 4 bases and J lost 1, with 10 bases in between. DNA for the CDR3: TGTGCCAGCTCACTTACAATGGGGAACACTGAAGCTTTCTTT. Protein product: CASSLTMGNTEAFF. Full variable domain (missing parts from reference TRBV18 and TRBJ1-1): NAGVMQNPRHLVRRRGQEARLRCSPMKGHSHVYWYRQLPEEGLKFMVYLQKENIIDESGMPKERFSAEFPKEGPSILRIQQVVRGDSAAYFCASSLTMGNTEAFFGQGTRLTVV.

This chain uses TRBV4-2 with TRBJ2-7; D not resolved. This CDR3 has 15 amino acids. V gave up 5 bases and J gave up 0 bases, with 14 bases separating them. Germline V gene data show CDR1 as LGHNA and CDR2 as YNFKEQ. CDR3 loop: CASSSSTGGSYEQYF. The CDR3 coding sequence is TGTGCCAGCAGCAGCTCCACTGGCGGCTCCTACGAGCAGTACTTC.

The table lists this clone with a count of one. The chain joins TRBV19 to TRBJ1-3; D gene unclear. V was cut by 10 bases and J by 0 bases, with 10 bases left in between. Germline values: CDR1 LNHDA, CDR2 SQIVND (reference sequence). This CDR3 has 13 amino acids. CDR3 nucleotides: TGTGCCACTACAGTTGCCTCTGGAAACACCATATATTTT. As protein: CATTVASGNTIYF.

The V gene is TRBV6-2 or TRBV6-3, the J gene TRBJ1-1; D is possibly TRBD1 (5 bases). V was pared by 5 bases and J by 8 bases, with 18 bases between. The CDR3 length is 14 residues. Germline CDR1 is MNHEY and CDR2 is SVGEGT. DNA for the CDR3: TGTGCCAGCAGTCAGATAATGGGCGGGGCCGAAGCTTTCTTT. Translated: CASSQIMGGAEAFF.

The gene calls are TRBV4-2 and TRBJ1-3; 7 bases fit TRBD1. V was clipped by 0 bases and J by 4 bases; unmatched bases: 3. CDR3 size: 15 residues. Looked up from germline, CDR1 is LGHNA and CDR2 is YNFKEQ. CDR3 in amino acids: CASSQDKGAGNTIYF. CDR3 nucleotide sequence: TGTGCCAGCAGCCAAGATAAGGGGGCGGGAAACACCATATATTTT.

The count of this clone is one. For the CDR3, the DNA is TGTGCCAGCAGCGAACAGGGGCTAAACTACAATGAGCAGTTCTTC. Protein: CASSEQGLNYNEQFF. V is TRBV9 and J is TRBJ2-1; TRBD1 matches at 7 bases. Germline assignment: CDR1 SGDLS and CDR2 YYNGEE. V lost 3 bases and J lost 3; bases outside the gene matches: 6. This CDR3 has 15 amino acids.